The 10 T cell receptor beta chains below come from one sample, sequenced in a study of metastatic and nonmetastatic thyroid tumors. Not a single patient had been given any form of treatment at any point before undergoing thyroid surgery. With MiXCR, TCRdb reprocessed the PCR reads. The sample has approximately 50,000 clones, 20% to 25% seen once. The sample was blood. All receptors derive from a female donor with papillary thyroid cancer or a benign thyroid nodule (not recorded which). Some clones in this sample may be carry-over from other donors' samples.

As to this clone: One junction end does not reproduce the germline sequence, and a read error may be involved. The chain couples TRBV7-8 to TRBJ2-7; 8 bases fit TRBD2. Germline V lookup: CDR1 SGHVS, CDR2 FQNEAQ. This CDR3 has 17 amino acids. CDR3: CASILGVPVLAANEQYF. For the CDR3, the DNA is TGTGCCAGCATCTTAGGGGTCCCCGTACTAGCGGCAAACGAGCAGTACTTC.

This clone was seen a handful of times. The junction does not match germline at one end; this may be a read error. The chain combines TRBV12-3 or TRBV12-4 with TRBJ2-1; D not resolved. CDR3 length equals 15 residues. The CDR3 nucleotides are TGTGCCAGCAGTTTGGCATGGAGCTCCTACAATGATCAGTTCTTC. This encodes CASSLAWSSYNDQFF.

This clone was counted ten times or more. The rearrangement joins TRBV5-4 to TRBJ2-1; no reliable D call. The CDR3 runs 11 residues. Trimming shortened V by 1 base and J by 9 bases, and 5 bases separated the two germline ends. CDR1 is SGHNT and CDR2 is YYREEE in the germline V gene (reference sequence). The CDR3 DNA sequence: TGTGCCAGCAGCTTGATGACTGAGCAGTTCTTC. Amino acids: CASSLMTEQFF.

This clone came up many times. This chain connects TRBV24-1 to TRBJ2-7, with D hard to call. The CDR3 runs to 13 residues. Germline CDR1 is KGHDR and CDR2 is SFDVKD. V was trimmed by 11 bases and J by 0 bases, leaving 13 bases between them. CDR3: CAIGIWSSYEQYF. CDR3 coding DNA: TGTGCCATTGGAATTTGGAGCTCCTACGAGCAGTACTTC.

This clone was seen many times. The chain combines TRBV19 with TRBJ1-1; 11 nucleotides line up with TRBD1. The CDR3 has 16 amino acids. Per germline, CDR1 LNHDA and CDR2 SQIVND (reference sequence). The junction had 9 bases not matched to a gene; V was cut back by 5 bases and J by 4 bases. The DNA of the CDR3 is TGTGCCAGTAGTCTTGGACAGGGGGCAGGGGCCACTGAAGCTTTCTTT. It translates to CASSLGQGAGATEAFF.

This clone has a count of ten or more. CDR3 loop: CASINTGGTEAFF. CDR3 in DNA: TGCGCCAGCATTAACACAGGGGGCACTGAAGCTTTCTTT. The genes are TRBV5-1 and TRBJ1-1, with 8 bases aligning to TRBD1. Germline V lookup: CDR1 SGHRS, CDR2 YFSETQ. The CDR3 runs to 13 residues. The trim removed 6 bases at V and 4 bases at J, leaving 5 bases unmatched.

As regards this clone: No conserved phenylalanine or tryptophan ends this CDR3, so it is likely a read error. The DNA is left out, because the CDR3 cannot be placed on it with certainty; the CDR3 is given as TCRdb lists it. The chain recombines TRBV30 with TRBJ2-5; the D segment call TRBD2 is taken from the table without a DNA check. Germline loops: CDR1 GTSNPN, CDR2 SVGIG (reference sequence). The CDR3 is made up of 17 amino acids, end residues included. The CDR3 spells CAWSVRSGRALGETQDY.

By its share, this clone is medium-sized. J is TRBJ1-6 and V is TRBV20-1, with a weak D call TRBD1 (5 bases). The V gene lost 3 bases and the J gene lost 5 bases, with 14 bases spanning the gap. Germline V gene lookup returns CDR1 DFQATT and CDR2 SNEGSKA (reference sequence). The CDR3 is made up of 15 amino acids. As DNA, the CDR3 is TGCAGTGCTAGGGACACCTACCCCAATAATTCACCCCTCCACTTT. It codes for CSARDTYPNNSPLHF.

This clone was seen many times. This sequence joins TRBV20-1 and TRBJ1-2; D gene uncertain. Trimming took 1 base from V and 8 from J, leaving 5 bases between them. Germline values: CDR1 DFQATT, CDR2 SNEGSKA (reference sequence). CDR3 length equals 10 residues. The CDR3 nucleotides are TGCAGTGCTAGAGTCGTCGGCTACACCTTC. Protein product: CSARVVGYTF.

About this clone itself: The junction departs from germline at one end; a sequencing error may be responsible. The chain couples TRBV5-6 to TRBJ1-2; TRBD1 agrees at 7 bases. Looked up from germline, CDR1 is SGHDT and CDR2 is YYEEEE. The CDR3 is 16 amino acids. CDR3 coding DNA: TGTGCCAGCAGCCGGGGACAGAGCACGGTTAGTTATGGCTACTCCTTC. It codes for CASSRGQSTVSYGYSF.